The 14 T cell receptor beta chains given below trace back to one sample, sequenced in a study of T cell repertoires in cytomegalovirus infection. These receptors' antigens are unknown. TCRdb re-analysed the reads in MiXCR, keeping a single row per CDR3 protein. Among 110,000 or so distinct CDR3 sequences listed, under 35% were seen once. Source: CD8+ T cells from cultured PBMCs, taken from culture after CMV antigen stimulation. Every receptor here comes from a human donor in good health (CMV status not recorded). Some clones in this sample may be carry-over from other donors' samples.

The rearrangement uses TRBV12-3 or TRBV12-4 and TRBJ2-1; possible D gene TRBD2, 7 bases. This CDR3 spans 15 amino acids. V lost 2 bases, J lost 5 bases, and 13 bases lay in between. The CDR3 reads CASSLLGGLNNEQFF. In DNA, the CDR3 is TGTGCCAGCAGTTTATTGGGGGGGCTGAACAATGAGCAGTTCTTC.

This clonotype was seen a handful of times. The J gene is TRBJ1-5, the V gene TRBV6-6; 8 bases agree with TRBD1. This CDR3 is 15 amino acids long. Per germline, CDR1 MNHNY and CDR2 SVGAGI (reference sequence). J was trimmed by 4 bases and V by 2 bases; bases with no gene match: 4. This CDR3 is CASSYVTGANQPQHF. DNA of the CDR3: TGTGCCAGCAGTTACGTGACAGGGGCTAATCAGCCCCAGCATTTT.

Notes on this clonotype: A much bigger clone sits one base away, suggesting this may be a read error. CDR3 sequence (DNA): TGTGCCCGCAGCTTAGTAGTATATGAGCAGTTCTTC. Its protein product is CARSLVVYEQFF. The genes are TRBV7-2 and TRBJ2-1; D remains ambiguous. This CDR3 is 12 amino acids long. The V gene's germline CDR1 is SGHTA and CDR2 FQGNSA.

The chain couples TRBV10-3 to TRBJ1-4; D is unresolved. Germline V gene data show CDR1 as ENHRY and CDR2 as SYGVKD. Trimming left V 0 bases short and J 0 bases short, with 11 bases between. CDR3 length: 17 residues. CDR3 coding DNA: TGTGCCATCAGTGAGTCCCCGGCGGGGTCAACTAATGAAAAACTGTTTTTT. Its protein is CAISESPAGSTNEKLFF.

The sample holds a few counts of this clonotype. This rearrangement joins TRBV7-9 to TRBJ2-4; TRBD2 is a possible D gene (6 bases). V lost 4 bases and J lost 0, with 7 bases in between. The germline CDR1 and CDR2 sequences are SEHNR and FQNEAQ (reference sequence). This CDR3 region has 14 residues. In DNA form, the CDR3 reads TGTGCCAGCAGCTCGGGACTAGCCAAAAACATTCAGTACTTC. This gives the protein CASSSGLAKNIQYF.

This sequence joins TRBV5-1 and TRBJ2-1; no clear D gene. Germline loops: CDR1 SGHRS, CDR2 YFSETQ. The CDR3 is 13 residues long. V was shortened by 5 bases and J by 9 bases, with 15 bases between the two germline ends. The DNA of the CDR3 is TGCGCCAGCAGAGAGCCTCCCCGAGGTGAGCAGTTCTTC. This codes for CASREPPRGEQFF.

The J gene is TRBJ2-5, the V gene TRBV29-1; D might be TRBD1 or TRBD2, each matching 5 bases. V lost 3 bases, J lost 5 bases, and 13 bases lay in between. From germline, CDR1 is SQVTM and CDR2 ANQGSEA. This CDR3 contains 13 residues. In nucleotides, the CDR3 is TGCAGCGTTGATCAGTGGGACGGGGAGACCCAGTACTTC. This gives the protein CSVDQWDGETQYF. The full variable domain, completed using reference TRBV29-1 and TRBJ2-5, is SAVISQKPSRDICQRGTSLTIQCQVDSQVTMMFWYRQQPGQSLTLIATANQGSEATYESGFVIDKFPISRPNLTFSTLTVSNMSPEDSSIYLCSVDQWDGETQYFGPGTRLLVL.

This sequence joins TRBV7-8 and TRBJ1-5; the D gene is possibly TRBD1 (5 bases). Germline V gene data show CDR1 as SGHVS and CDR2 as FQNEAQ. Trimming removed 5 bases at V and 0 bases at J, with 14 bases between. The CDR3 is made up of 16 amino acids. CDR3 region: CASSPRRGYSNQPQHF. In nucleotides, the CDR3 is TGTGCCAGCAGCCCCCGGCGGGGGTATAGCAATCAGCCCCAGCATTTT.

The CDR3 region is CASSQGMGENYEQYF. CDR3 bases: TGTGCCAGCAGCCAAGGAATGGGCGAGAATTACGAGCAGTACTTC. The chain is built from TRBV14 and TRBJ2-7; D is ambiguous. With 1 base removed from V and 4 bases from J, the gap between germline ends came to 14 bases. Germline V gene sequence: CDR1 SGHDN, CDR2 FVKESK. The CDR3 runs to 15 residues.

The chain uses TRBV9 and TRBJ2-1; 11 bases map to TRBD2. The CDR3 contains 16 residues. Germline V CDR1 and CDR2: SGDLS, YYNGEE. V shed 3 bases and J 1 base; nucleotides not matched to a gene: 3. CDR3 DNA: TGTGCCAGCAGCGCCGTAGCGGGGGGGTCCTACAATGAGCAGTTCTTC. This translates into CASSAVAGGSYNEQFF.

Only a few counts were recorded for this clonotype. The chain is built from TRBV6-5 and TRBJ2-7, with D perhaps being TRBD1 or TRBD2 (5 bases each). The germline gives CDR1 MNHEY, CDR2 SVGAGI. The CDR3 is 20 amino acids. V lost 0 bases and J lost 5, with 29 bases in between. The CDR3 DNA sequence: TGTGCCAGCAGTTACTCCGGGTGGGACCGCTTTTCCCACGGCCGCAACGAGCAGTACTTC. Its protein product is CASSYSGWDRFSHGRNEQYF.

This CDR3 is CSARDSTTYEQYF. CDR3 DNA: TGCAGTGCTAGAGATTCTACTACCTACGAGCAGTACTTC. The chain is built from TRBV20-1 and TRBJ2-7; D call uncertain. Germline V gene sequence: CDR1 DFQATT, CDR2 SNEGSKA (reference sequence). The ends were cut back, 0 bases at V and 2 bases at J, with 8 bases in the middle. The CDR3 has 13 residues.

In this sample, this clonotype turned up a few times. This chain connects TRBV12-3 or TRBV12-4 to TRBJ2-1; a possible D gene is TRBD2 (6 bases). Trimming took 4 bases from V and 12 from J, leaving 10 bases between them. The CDR3 totals 11 residues. The CDR3 coding sequence is TGTGCCAGCAGTTACGGGGGATCGCAGTTCTTC. Encoded protein: CASSYGGSQFF.

This chain connects TRBV3-1 to TRBJ2-2, with 7 bases fitting TRBD1. Germline V CDR1 and CDR2: LGHDT, YNNKEL (reference sequence). The CDR3 covers 16 residues. J was trimmed by 5 bases and V by 2 bases; bases with no gene match: 8. The CDR3 reads CASSQPRDSGTGELFF. DNA of the CDR3: TGTGCCAGCAGCCAACCCCGGGACAGTGGGACCGGGGAGCTGTTTTTT.